This T cell receptor beta chain was sequenced in a study of neurological immune-mediated disorders. This clonotype has ten or more counts. TCRdb reanalysed the 5' RACE reads using MiXCR and keeps one entry per CDR3 protein. The table includes around 50,000 distinct CDR3 sequences, around 4% detected once. Germline V CDR1 and CDR2: LGHDT, YNNKEL (reference sequence). V was clipped by 1 base and J by 7 bases, with 11 bases between them. CDR3 length equals 14 residues. The V gene is TRBV3-1, the J gene TRBJ2-1, with D hard to call. Sequenced material: PBMCs. The source is a man between 60 and 75 years old with multiple sclerosis. CDR3 amino acids: CASSQVPGANEQFF. CDR3 nucleotide sequence: TGTGCCAGCAGCCAAGTCCCAGGCGCGAATGAGCAGTTCTTC.